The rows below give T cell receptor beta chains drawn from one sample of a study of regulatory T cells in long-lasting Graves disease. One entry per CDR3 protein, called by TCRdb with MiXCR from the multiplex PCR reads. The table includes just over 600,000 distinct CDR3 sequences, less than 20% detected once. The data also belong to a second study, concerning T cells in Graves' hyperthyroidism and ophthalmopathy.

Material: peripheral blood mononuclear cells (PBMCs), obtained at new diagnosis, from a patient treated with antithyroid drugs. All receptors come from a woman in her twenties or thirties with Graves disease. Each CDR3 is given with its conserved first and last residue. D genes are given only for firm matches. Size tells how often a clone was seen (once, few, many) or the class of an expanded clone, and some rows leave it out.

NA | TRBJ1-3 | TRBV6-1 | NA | TGTGCCAGCAGGGAGGGGGGGGCAGGGCACACCATATATTTT | CASREGGAGHTIYF
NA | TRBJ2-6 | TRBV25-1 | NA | TGTGCCAGCAGTGAATGGGGGCTTAGCTCTGGGGCCAACGTCCTGACTTTC | CASSEWGLSSGANVLTF
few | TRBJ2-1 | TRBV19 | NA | TGTGCCAGTTGTCGACAGTCAAAGGGGGACAATGAGCAGTTCTTC | CASCRQSKGDNEQFF
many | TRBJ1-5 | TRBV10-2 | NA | TGCGCCAGCAGTGATTCGCAGAAGAGAGGTTATACTCAGCCCCAGCATTTT | CASSDSQKRGYTQPQHF
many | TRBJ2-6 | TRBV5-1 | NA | TGCGCCAGCAGCTTGGGCCAGCCATTCCTAAGCTCTGGGGCCAACGTCCTGACTTTC | CASSLGQPFLSSGANVLTF
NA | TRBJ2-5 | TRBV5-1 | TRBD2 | TGCGCCAGCAGCACGGGTACTAGCGGTAAAGAGACCCAGTACTTC | CASSTGTSGKETQYF
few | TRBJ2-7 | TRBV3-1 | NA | TGTGCCAGCAGCCAAGATACAGGGTCCGGAAGAGAGCAGTACTTC | CASSQDTGSGREQYF
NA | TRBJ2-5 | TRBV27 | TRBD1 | TGTGCCAGCAGCGCAGACAGGGGGTGGGAGACCCAGTACTTC | CASSADRGWETQYF
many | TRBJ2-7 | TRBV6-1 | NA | TGTGCCAGCCTTGGGATGGGACGTACAATCACCTACGAGCAGTACTTC | CASLGMGRTITYEQYF
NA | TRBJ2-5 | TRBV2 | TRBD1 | TGTGCCAGCAGCGTGGACAGGGGTGAAGAGACCCAGTACTTC | CASSVDRGEETQYF
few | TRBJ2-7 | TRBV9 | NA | TGTGCCAGCAGCGTTGGGAAAGCTGTTTCTCCGGAGTACTTC | CASSVGKAVSPEYF
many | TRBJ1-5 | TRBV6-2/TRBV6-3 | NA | TGTGCCAGCAGTACTACCTTTTGGACCTCCCGTGAGCCCCAGCATTTT | CASSTTFWTSREPQHF
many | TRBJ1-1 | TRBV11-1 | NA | TGTGCCAGCAGCTTGGGACAACGCTCCGGTGAAGCTTTCTTT | CASSLGQRSGEAFF
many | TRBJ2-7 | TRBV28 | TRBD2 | TGTGCCAGCAGGCCCCCGCTAGCGGCTTCCTACGAGCAGTACTTC | CASRPPLAASYEQYF
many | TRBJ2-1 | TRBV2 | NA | TGTGCCAGCAGCGGGAGCTCCTACAATGAGCAGTTCTTC | CASSGSSYNEQFF
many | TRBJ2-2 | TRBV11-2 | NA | TGTGCCAGCAGACGAGCAGGGGTCGCAGGCGGGGAGCTGTTTTTT | CASRRAGVAGGELFF
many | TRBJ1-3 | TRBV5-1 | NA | TGCGCCAGCAGCACGACCGGCCCCGTTGGAAACACCATATATTTT | CASSTTGPVGNTIYF
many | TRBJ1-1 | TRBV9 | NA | TGTGCCAGCAGCGTAGAGTCCGACACTGAAGCTTTCTTT | CASSVESDTEAFF
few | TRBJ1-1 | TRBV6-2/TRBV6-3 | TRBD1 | TGTGCCAGCAGTTACAGACAGGGCCCCACTGAAGCTTTCTTT | CASSYRQGPTEAFF
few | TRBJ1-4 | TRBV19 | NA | TGTGCCAGTACCGGACAGTATGGGTTTAATGAAAAACTGTTTTTT | CASTGQYGFNEKLFF
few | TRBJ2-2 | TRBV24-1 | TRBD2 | TGTGCCACCAGTGACCATAGACTAGCGGTCACCGGGGAGCTGTTTTTT | CATSDHRLAVTGELFF
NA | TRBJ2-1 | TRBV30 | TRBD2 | TGTGCCTGGAACTGGTTCGGGGGGAATGAGCAGTTCTTC | CAWNWFGGNEQFF
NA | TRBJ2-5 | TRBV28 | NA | TGTGCCAGCGGAGGTCCACAGGCCACCAGGGAGACCCAGTACTTC | CASGGPQATRETQYF
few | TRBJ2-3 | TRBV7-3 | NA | TGTGCCAGCAGCTTAACGTACAGAGGGAGAGGGCCGACCCATCCATCGGATACGCAGTATTTT | CASSLTYRGRGPTHPSDTQYF
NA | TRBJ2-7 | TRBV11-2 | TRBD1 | TGTGCCAGCAGCCCCTCGGGACAGGTGCTCGAGCAGTACTTC | CASSPSGQVLEQYF